What follows describes a single T cell receptor beta chain. This CDR3 region has 21 residues. The record originates from a study of blood T cell repertoires in COVID-19. Sequenced by immunoSEQ multiplex PCR; TCRdb stores in-frame clones only, minus some. The sample contains under 150,000 clones, over 80% of which appear only once. Recovered participants had two consecutive negative NP/OP PCR tests, healthcare professional clearance, or symptom resolution. V and J are TRBV21-1 and TRBJ2-1; the listed D gene, TRBD2, was not tested against the DNA. TRBV21-1 counts as a pseudogene. The source is a woman between 40 and 55 years old who had recovered from COVID-19. What was sequenced was PBMCs or T cells enriched from blood (not recorded which). This CDR3 reads CASSKEGRVTSGREAVNEQFF. In DNA form, the CDR3 reads TGTGCCAGCAGCAAAGAAGGGCGCGTGACTAGCGGGAGAGAGGCGGTAAATGAGCAGTTCTTC.